Below are 21 T cell receptor beta chains sequenced from a single sample in a study of chemoradiotherapy in HPV16-positive cancers. TCRdb keeps only in-frame clones here, not all; method: immunoSEQ multiplex PCR. The sample has around 12,000 clones, 80% to 90% seen once. The sequenced sample was blood, obtained from a patient who underwent chemoradiotherapy. The receptor source for this set is a human donor with HPV-associated anogenital cancer.

This chain connects TRBV9 to TRBJ2-1, with D uncertain. The CDR3 is 13 residues long. V gave up 1 base and J gave up 8 bases, with 10 bases separating them. Germline lookup yields CDR1 SGDLS and CDR2 YYNGEE. CDR3 sequence: CASSVSPPDEQFF. CDR3 DNA sequence: TGTGCCAGCAGCGTAAGCCCCCCCGATGAGCAGTTCTTC.

This clone has a handful of counts. This chain joins TRBV29-1 and TRBJ2-2, with 8 bases identical to TRBD1. Germline CDR1 and CDR2: SQVTM and ANQGSEA. There are 13 residues in the CDR3. V shed 7 bases and J 4 bases; nucleotides not matched to a gene: 5. The CDR3 DNA sequence: TGCAGCGCGGACAGGGTCGGCACCGGGGAGCTGTTTTTT. Its protein is CSADRVGTGELFF.

The table lists this clone with a few counts. The chain uses TRBV18 and TRBJ2-6; no clear D gene. V lost 2 bases to trimming and J lost 0 bases, with 5 bases between them. Germline CDR1 reads KGHSH; CDR2 reads LQKENI. The CDR3 runs 15 residues. CDR3 nucleotide sequence: TGTGCCAGCTCACCAGGGATCTCTGGGGCCAACGTCCTGACTTTC. Translated: CASSPGISGANVLTF.

CDR3 DNA: TGCGCCAGCAGTCGGGACCTCGCTCGAGAGGATACGCAGTATTTT. This sequence encodes CASSRDLAREDTQYF. J is TRBJ2-3 and V is TRBV10-1, with D perhaps being TRBD1 or TRBD2 (5 bases each). Germline V gene data show CDR1 as WNHNN and CDR2 as SYGVQD (reference sequence). The V end was cut by 5 bases, the J end by 6 bases, with 18 bases between. This CDR3 region has 15 residues.

The J gene is TRBJ2-7, the V gene TRBV11-2; unclear D gene. The CDR3 consists of 12 residues. V lost 5 bases and J 7 bases, leaving 12 bases between the germline ends. Per the germline V gene, CDR1 is SGHAT and CDR2 is FQNNGV. The CDR3 nucleotides are TGTGCCAGCAGCCCTATCTCTCGGGAGCAGTACTTC. It specifies CASSPISREQYF.

This clone was counted a single time. The chain carries TRBV7-9 and TRBJ2-5; maybe TRBD1 (6 bases). V was clipped by 2 bases and J by 0 bases, with 10 bases between them. The CDR3 is made up of 15 amino acids. CDR1 SEHNR and CDR2 FQNEAQ come from the germline V gene (reference sequence). The CDR3 coding sequence is TGTGCCAGCAGCTTAAAGGACAGTAACCAAGAGACCCAGTACTTC. It translates to CASSLKDSNQETQYF. The full variable domain, its missing parts supplied by reference TRBV7-9 and TRBJ2-5, is DTGVSQNPRHKITKRGQNVTFRCDPISEHNRLYWYRQTLGQGPEFLTYFQNEAQLEKSRLLSDRFSAERPKGSFSTLEIQRTEQGDSAMYLCASSLKDSNQETQYFGPGTRLLVL.

V gene TRBV5-4 combines with J gene TRBJ2-2; 9 nucleotides align to TRBD2. Germline-derived CDR1 and CDR2 are SGHNT and YYREEE (reference sequence). Losses at the gene ends were 0 bases for V and 9 bases for J; bases not matched to a gene: 9. The CDR3 totals 16 residues. This CDR3 reads CASSLVDSSGVRELFF. The DNA for the CDR3 is TGTGCCAGCAGCTTGGTAGATTCTAGCGGGGTCAGGGAGCTGTTTTTT.

This clone came up a few times. This sequence joins TRBV7-9 and TRBJ1-1; tentatively, D is TRBD1 (5 bases). This CDR3 has 13 amino acids. The ends were cut back, 2 bases at V and 4 bases at J, with 8 bases in the middle. In germline, CDR1 is SEHNR, CDR2 FQNEAQ (reference sequence). The CDR3 here is CASSLQGPTEAFF. Here the CDR3 DNA reads TGTGCCAGCAGCTTACAGGGTCCCACTGAAGCTTTCTTT.

The V gene is TRBV15, the J gene TRBJ2-3, with unresolved D. Germline loops: CDR1 LNHNV, CDR2 YYDKDF (reference sequence). The CDR3 runs 14 residues. V was shortened by 0 bases and J by 2 bases, with 6 bases between the two germline ends. The CDR3 DNA reads TGTGCCACCAGCAGAGACGCAGCCACAGATACGCAGTATTTT. It yields the protein CATSRDAATDTQYF.

The chain uses TRBV19 and TRBJ1-5, with D hard to call. Deletions cut 3 bases from V and 4 bases from J, with 10 bases between. CDR3 size: 14 residues. CDR1 LNHDA and CDR2 SQIVND come from the germline V gene (reference sequence). The CDR3 DNA reads TGTGCCAGTAGTATTTTAGCATCTAATCAGCCCCAGCATTTT. Protein product: CASSILASNQPQHF.

This sequence joins TRBV19 and TRBJ2-7; 9 bases agree with TRBD2. The junction had 3 bases not matched to a gene; V was cut back by 4 bases and J by 5 bases. The CDR3 has 13 amino acids. Germline loops: CDR1 LNHDA, CDR2 SQIVND (reference sequence). The CDR3 nucleotides read TGTGCCAGTAGTACTTGGACTAGCGACGAGCAGTACTTC. This gives the protein CASSTWTSDEQYF.

V is TRBV5-4 and J is TRBJ2-1; 10 nucleotides agree with TRBD2. V trimming: 4 bases; J trimming: 6 bases; junction bases outside the gene matches: 7. The germline V gene has CDR1 SGHNT and CDR2 YYREEE (reference sequence). The CDR3 runs to 15 residues. CDR3 sequence reads: CASSPAGGPRNEQFF. The CDR3 DNA sequence: TGTGCCAGCAGCCCAGCGGGGGGGCCACGCAATGAGCAGTTCTTC. The variable domain in full, with the rest retrieved from reference TRBV5-4 and TRBJ2-1, is ETGVTQSPTHLIKTRGQQVTLRCSSQSGHNTVSWYQQALGQGPQFIFQYYREEENGRGNFPPRFSGLQFPNYSSELNVNALELDDSALYLCASSPAGGPRNEQFFGPGTRLTVL.

The gene calls are TRBV6-5 and TRBJ1-2; D is unclear. Germline loops: CDR1 MNHEY, CDR2 SVGAGI. The CDR3 consists of 13 residues. Trimming shortened V by 2 bases and J by 7 bases, and 11 bases separated the two germline ends. The CDR3, as DNA: TGTGCCAGCAGTTACGACCACTATGGTGGCTACACCTTC. It translates to CASSYDHYGGYTF.

This chain links TRBV25-1 with TRBJ2-5; D is unclear. Trimming stripped 5 bases from V and 5 bases from J, with 12 bases between. Germline-derived CDR1 and CDR2 are MGHDK and SYGVNS. The length of the CDR3 is 13 residues. This CDR3 is CASSQNTRETQYF. The CDR3 region has the DNA TGTGCCAGCAGTCAGAACACCCGGGAGACCCAGTACTTC.

V usage is TRBV7-6 and J usage is TRBJ1-3, with unresolved D. Trimming removed 0 bases from V and 1 base from J, with 4 bases in between. CDR3 length equals 14 residues. CDR1 and CDR2 (germline): SGHVS, FNYEAQ. The CDR3 loop reads CASSLAASGNTIYF. CDR3 bases: TGTGCCAGCAGCTTAGCGGCTTCTGGAAACACCATATATTTT.

This rearrangement joins TRBV28 to TRBJ2-7, with 11 bases that match TRBD1. The CDR3 runs to 15 residues. Germline assignment: CDR1 MDHEN and CDR2 SYDVKM. V lost 8 bases to trimming and J lost 3 bases; unmatched junction nucleotides: 9. The CDR3 sequence is CASYDPGTGGYEQYF. CDR3 DNA: TGTGCCAGCTACGACCCCGGGACAGGGGGCTACGAGCAGTACTTC.

The V call is TRBV7-6, the J call TRBJ2-7; 7 positions agree with TRBD2. This CDR3 spans 14 amino acids. Germline loops: CDR1 SGHVS, CDR2 FNYEAQ. The V gene end was trimmed by 7 bases and the J gene end by 2 bases; junction bases not matched to a gene: 8. The CDR3 nucleotides read TGTGCCAGCACCGTTGGGGGGGGTGCCTACGAGCAGTACTTC. It specifies CASTVGGGAYEQYF. Complete variable domain (other parts from reference TRBV7-6 and TRBJ2-7): GAGVSQSPRYKVTKRGQDVALRCDPISGHVSLYWYRQALGQGPEFLTYFNYEAQQDKSGLPNDRFSAERPEGSISTLTIQRTEQRDSAMYRCASTVGGGAYEQYFGPGTRLTVT.

The chain is built from TRBV15 and TRBJ2-3, with D hard to call. Germline V gives CDR1 LNHNV, CDR2 YYDKDF (reference sequence). The CDR3 sequence is 17 residues long. V was pared by 1 base and J by 0 bases, with 14 bases between. DNA for the CDR3: TGTGCCACCAGCAGAGGGCCGCTCGGAACGAGCACAGATACGCAGTATTTT. It translates to CATSRGPLGTSTDTQYF.

This chain joins TRBV5-4 and TRBJ2-7, with 7 bases matching TRBD1. V gave up 0 bases and J gave up 7 bases; unmatched junction bases: 10. This CDR3 spans 15 amino acids. From germline, CDR1 is SGHNT and CDR2 YYREEE (reference sequence). CDR3 bases: TGTGCCAGCAGCTTGGGGGGGACAGCACTCCGGGAGCAGTACTTC. Its translation is CASSLGGTALREQYF.

V usage is TRBV7-9 and J usage is TRBJ2-2; D perhaps matches TRBD2 (5 bases). The CDR3 contains 12 residues. The germline CDR1 and CDR2 sequences are SEHNR and FQNEAQ (reference sequence). The V end was cut by 5 bases, the J end by 5 bases, with 6 bases between. CDR3 bases: TGTGCCAGCAGCCCGGGGACCGGGGAGCTGTTTTTT. Amino acid sequence: CASSPGTGELFF.

In DNA form, the CDR3 reads TGTGCCAGCAGCTCAGTCGGGACCGGGGAGCTGTTTTTT. Residues: CASSSVGTGELFF. J is TRBJ2-2 and V is TRBV7-9, with D hard to call. The CDR3 length is 13 residues. V shed 4 bases and J shed 5 bases, with 8 bases lying between them. From germline, CDR1 is SEHNR and CDR2 FQNEAQ (reference sequence).